This TCR beta chain was identified in a study of shared clonotypes between healthy human individuals. This clone was observed a few times. The CDR3 has 16 amino acids. The germline CDR1 and CDR2 sequences are MNHEY and SMNVEV (reference sequence). The V segment lost 0 bases and the J segment 6 bases; nucleotides outside the gene matches: 9. The method was immunoSEQ multiplex PCR; TCRdb's version includes in-frame clones alone and lacks a portion of them. The data contain about 660,000 clones, roughly 70% of them singletons. The gene calls are TRBV27 and TRBJ2-7; 9 bases fit TRBD2. This TCR came from a woman aged 25 to 45 in good health. The sequencing input was memory CD4+ T cells sorted from blood. Subset here: CD45RA-negative fraction. CDR3 in DNA: TGTGCCAGCAGTTTATCGATGGCTAGCGGGAACCTCGAGCAGTACTTC. Amino acids: CASSLSMASGNLEQYF.